This T cell receptor (beta chain) was documented in a study of Graves' ophthalmopathy and Graves' hyperthyroidism (dated 2018 in TCRdb). Broadly, across the study: Hyperthyroidism was considered stable if no progression to ophthalmopathy occurred within 18 months of follow-up. An independent validation cohort was composed of fewer than 20 hyperthyroidism patients and about 16 patients who later progressed from hyperthyroidism to ophthalmopathy. In total, around 140 blood samples were TCR-sequenced: around 42 ophthalmopathy, 75 hyperthyroidism and approximately 17 hyperthyroidism-to-ophthalmopathy patients. The study used TCR beta repertoire signatures to distinguish Graves' ophthalmopathy from Graves' hyperthyroidism and to predict progression to ophthalmopathy. In more than five hyperthyroidism patients, T-cell repertoires of thyroid tissue and blood were compared. To explore V-J signatures distinguishing ophthalmopathy from hyperthyroidism, a discovery set of about a hundred patients (roughly 45 ophthalmopathy, some 55 stable hyperthyroidism) was enrolled. Following sample collection, hyperthyroidism patients were given methimazole at a starting dose of 30 mg daily, and ophthalmopathy patients were given high-dose intravenous methylprednisolone.

As to this clonotype: It lacks a known antigen. Germline is not matched at one junction end, which may reflect a read error.

The hyperthyroidism patients were 18 to 65 years old and newly diagnosed, with a disease duration of less than 2 months. Patients with other autoimmune diseases, uncontrolled infections, pregnancy or lactation were excluded. Clinical symptoms, serum thyroxine, TRAb, thyroid ultrasound and orbital computed tomography were used for diagnosis. Total RNA was extracted with Trizol reagent and quality-checked on an Agilent 2100 Bioanalyzer. CDR1 and CDR2 are drawn from the germline V gene: MNHEY, SVGAGI. The CDR3 numbers 14 residues from cysteine through phenylalanine. Only CDR3 DNA is held: 42 bases, read in frame from base 1. For repertoire sequencing, TCR beta CDR3 regions were amplified from RNA transcripts. HTBI primers and the Qiagen OneStep RT-PCR kit were used in a first-round RT-PCR, which was followed by a second-round multiplex PCR, size selection and purification. Sequencing of the libraries was carried out on an Illumina HiSeq2000 in paired-end mode with 100 bp reads. For the original study's pipeline: Reads were processed with SOAPnuke, discarding reads with adapters, uncalled bases, mean Phred below 15, or no exact constant-primer or identifier match. COPE v1.2.5 was used to merge high-quality paired reads. Unique nucleotide sequences were defined as clonotypes and aligned to IMGT TRB V, D and J references using MiTCR v1.1. Analysis was restricted to V-J combinations with a frequency above 0.0001, which covered about 99% of repertoires. A TCR clonal expansion and chaos score per V-J combination was defined as the ratio of F50 clonal expansion to chaos observed in the TCRdist matrix. Welch's t-statistics and random forest were used to reduce the features to around 13 V-J combinations, which were then used as input to a naive Bayes classifier. The Morisita-Horn index was used to measure how similar the thyroid and blood repertoires were. In-frame beta chains were kept once TCRdb had trimmed the public reads at Q25 with fastp and called clones with MiXCR. Rows are unified per CDR3 protein, each entry keeping the most common DNA and genes. What appears here as the V and J calls and clone size reflects TCRdb's work, not the paper's. The sample table shows over a million distinct CDR3 sequences, and 36% are seen once. The top ten clones comprise around 10% of the sample.

What the work shows at the level of the full study, not this receptor alone: In validation, the model predicted ophthalmopathy progression with about 70% sensitivity and around 72% specificity; some twelve predicted patients were CT-confirmed with GO in a median of roughly 6.8 months. No statistical method was used to predetermine the sample size, and group allocation was not hidden from the investigators. The 13-signature model separated ophthalmopathy from stable hyperthyroidism with around 90% sensitivity and almost 84% specificity in cross-validation, and 80%/75% in the test set. Most expanded thyroid clonotypes with a frequency above 0.001 also appeared in blood, which suggests that blood repertoires may reflect the immune response in the thyroid.

The rearrangement combines TRBV6-5 with TRBJ1-5; 9 of the junction bases match TRBD1. The source of this sequence is an adult man with Graves' hyperthyroidism. The sequenced material came from peripheral blood or thyroid tissue (not recorded which). The nucleotide sequence reads TGTGCCGGCAGTCGACAGGGGGGGAATCAGCCCCAGCATTTT. Its protein product is CAGSRQGGNQPQHF.